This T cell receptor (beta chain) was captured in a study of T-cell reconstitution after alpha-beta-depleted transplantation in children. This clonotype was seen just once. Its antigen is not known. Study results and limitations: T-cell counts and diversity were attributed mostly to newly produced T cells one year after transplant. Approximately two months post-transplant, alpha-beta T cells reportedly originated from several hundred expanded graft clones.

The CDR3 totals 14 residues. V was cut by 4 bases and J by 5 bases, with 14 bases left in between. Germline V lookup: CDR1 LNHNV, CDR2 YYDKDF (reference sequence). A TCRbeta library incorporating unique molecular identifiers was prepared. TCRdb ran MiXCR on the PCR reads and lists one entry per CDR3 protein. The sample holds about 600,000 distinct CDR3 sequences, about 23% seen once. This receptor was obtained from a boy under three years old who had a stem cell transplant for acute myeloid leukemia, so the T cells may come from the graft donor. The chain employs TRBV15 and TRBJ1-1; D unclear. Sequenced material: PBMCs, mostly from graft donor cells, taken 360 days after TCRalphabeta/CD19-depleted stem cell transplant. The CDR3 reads CATSKELRATEAFF. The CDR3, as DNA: TGTGCCACCAGCAAAGAGCTACGGGCAACTGAAGCTTTCTTT.